Shown below are 2 T cell receptor beta chains from a single sample sequenced in a study of OX40 agonist ivuxolimab in advanced cancers. The data were produced by immunoSEQ multiplex PCR, yet TCRdb's version contains in-frame clones alone and is incomplete. The table records tens of thousands of clones, 80% of them present only once. The input for sequencing was CD4+ or CD8+ T cells sorted from blood, taken in a trial of the OX40 agonist ivuxolimab. Receptor source: an adult with an advanced solid tumor such as melanoma, head and neck, liver or kidney cancer.

The chain combines TRBV19 with TRBJ2-2, with D hard to call. V was pared by 10 bases and J by 2 bases, with 14 bases between. CDR1 and CDR2 from the germline V gene are LNHDA and SQIVND (reference sequence). There are 14 residues in the CDR3. As DNA, the CDR3 is TGTGCCACTAGGAGCGCCCTCAACACCGGGGAGCTGTTTTTT. It is translated as CATRSALNTGELFF.

The J gene is TRBJ2-2, the V gene TRBV7-9; unclear D gene. Germline lookup yields CDR1 SEHNR and CDR2 FQNEAQ (reference sequence). V lost 8 bases to trimming and J lost 6 bases, with 7 bases between them. The CDR3 is made up of 11 amino acids. The CDR3 protein is CASGGSGELFF. The CDR3 nucleotides read TGTGCCAGCGGCGGATCCGGGGAGCTGTTTTTT. Full variable domain (rest looked up from reference TRBV7-9 and TRBJ2-2): DTGVSQNPRHKITKRGQNVTFRCDPISEHNRLYWYRQTLGQGPEFLTYFQNEAQLEKSRLLSDRFSAERPKGSFSTLEIQRTEQGDSAMYLCASGGSGELFFGEGSRLTVL.